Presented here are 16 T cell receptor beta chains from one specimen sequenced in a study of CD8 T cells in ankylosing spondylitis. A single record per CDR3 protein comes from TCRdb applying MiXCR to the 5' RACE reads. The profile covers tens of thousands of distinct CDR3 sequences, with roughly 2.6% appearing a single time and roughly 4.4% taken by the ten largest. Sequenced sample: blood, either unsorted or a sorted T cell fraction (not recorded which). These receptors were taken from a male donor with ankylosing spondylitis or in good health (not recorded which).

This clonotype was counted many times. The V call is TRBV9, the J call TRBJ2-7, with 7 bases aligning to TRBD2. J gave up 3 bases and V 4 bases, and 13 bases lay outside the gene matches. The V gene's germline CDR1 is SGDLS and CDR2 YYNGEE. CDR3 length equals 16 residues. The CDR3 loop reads CASSPTPSKRGYEQYF. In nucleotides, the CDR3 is TGTGCCAGCAGCCCAACCCCTTCTAAGCGGGGCTACGAGCAGTACTTC.

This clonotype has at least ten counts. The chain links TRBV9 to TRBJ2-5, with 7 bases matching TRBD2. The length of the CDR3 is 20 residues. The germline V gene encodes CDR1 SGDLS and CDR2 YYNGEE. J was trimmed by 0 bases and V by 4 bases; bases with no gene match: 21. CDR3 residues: CASSFDSGAPMGGYQETQYF. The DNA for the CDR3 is TGTGCCAGCAGCTTCGATAGTGGCGCCCCGATGGGGGGGTACCAAGAGACCCAGTACTTC.

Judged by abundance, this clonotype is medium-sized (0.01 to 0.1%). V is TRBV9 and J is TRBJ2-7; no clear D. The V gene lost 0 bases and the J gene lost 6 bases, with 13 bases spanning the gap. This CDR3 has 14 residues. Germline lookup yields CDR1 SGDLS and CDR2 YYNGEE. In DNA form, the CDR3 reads TGTGCCAGCAGCGTAGGGTTGCTCCACCTCGAGCAGTACTTC. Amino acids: CASSVGLLHLEQYF.

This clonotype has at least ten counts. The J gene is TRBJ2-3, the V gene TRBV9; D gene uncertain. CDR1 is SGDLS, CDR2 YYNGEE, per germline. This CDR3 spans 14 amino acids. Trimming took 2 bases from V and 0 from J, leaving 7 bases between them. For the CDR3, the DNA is TGTGCCAGCAGCGTCCCCCCTAGCACAGATACGCAGTATTTT. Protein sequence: CASSVPPSTDTQYF.

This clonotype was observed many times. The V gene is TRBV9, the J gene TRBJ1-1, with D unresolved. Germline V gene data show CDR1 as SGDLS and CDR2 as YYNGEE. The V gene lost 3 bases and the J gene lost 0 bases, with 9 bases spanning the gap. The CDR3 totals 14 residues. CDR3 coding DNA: TGTGCCAGCAGCGCGGAGGGTATGAACACTGAAGCTTTCTTT. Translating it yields CASSAEGMNTEAFF.

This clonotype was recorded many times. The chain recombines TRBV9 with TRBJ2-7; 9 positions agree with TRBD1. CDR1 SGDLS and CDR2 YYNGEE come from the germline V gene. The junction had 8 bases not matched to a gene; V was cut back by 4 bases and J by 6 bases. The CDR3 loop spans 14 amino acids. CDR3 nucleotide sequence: TGTGCCAGCAGCTGGGGACAGGGACCCCTCGAGCAGTACTTC. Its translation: CASSWGQGPLEQYF.

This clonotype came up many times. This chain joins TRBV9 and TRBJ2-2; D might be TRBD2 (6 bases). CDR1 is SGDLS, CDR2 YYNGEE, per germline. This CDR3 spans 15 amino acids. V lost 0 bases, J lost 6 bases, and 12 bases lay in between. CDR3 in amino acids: CASSVEGRRAGELFF. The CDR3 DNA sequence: TGTGCCAGCAGCGTAGAGGGTAGGAGGGCCGGGGAGCTGTTTTTT.

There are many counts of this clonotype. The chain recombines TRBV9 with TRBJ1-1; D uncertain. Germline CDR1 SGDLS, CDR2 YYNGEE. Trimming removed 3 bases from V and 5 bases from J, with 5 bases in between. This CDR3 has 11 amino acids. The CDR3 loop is CASSAETEAFF. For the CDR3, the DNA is TGTGCCAGCAGCGCAGAGACTGAAGCTTTCTTT. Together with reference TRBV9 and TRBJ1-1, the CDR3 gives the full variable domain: DSGVTQTPKHLITATGQRVTLRCSPRSGDLSVYWYQQSLDQGLQFLIQYYNGEERAKGNILERFSAQQFPDLHSELNLSSLELGDSALYFCASSAETEAFFGQGTRLTVV.

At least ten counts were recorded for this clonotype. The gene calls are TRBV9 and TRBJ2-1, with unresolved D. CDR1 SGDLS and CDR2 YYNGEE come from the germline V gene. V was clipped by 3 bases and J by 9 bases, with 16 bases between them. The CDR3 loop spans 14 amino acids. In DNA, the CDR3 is TGTGCCAGCAGCGCCCCCCGGTCTGACGCTGAGCAGTTCTTC. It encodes CASSAPRSDAEQFF.

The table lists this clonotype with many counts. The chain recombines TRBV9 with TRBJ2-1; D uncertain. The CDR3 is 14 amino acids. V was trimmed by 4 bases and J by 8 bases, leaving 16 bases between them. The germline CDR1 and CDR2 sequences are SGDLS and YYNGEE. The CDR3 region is CASSSRPLRDEQFF. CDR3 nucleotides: TGTGCCAGCAGCTCACGACCCCTACGGGATGAGCAGTTCTTC. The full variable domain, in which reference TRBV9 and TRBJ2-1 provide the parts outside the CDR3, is DSGVTQTPKHLITATGQRVTLRCSPRSGDLSVYWYQQSLDQGLQFLIQYYNGEERAKGNILERFSAQQFPDLHSELNLSSLELGDSALYFCASSSRPLRDEQFFGPGTRLTVL.

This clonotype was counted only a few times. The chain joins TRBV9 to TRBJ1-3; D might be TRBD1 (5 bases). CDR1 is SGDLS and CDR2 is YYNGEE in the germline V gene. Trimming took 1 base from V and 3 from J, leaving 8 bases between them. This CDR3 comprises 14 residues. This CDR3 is CASSVSGDGNTIYF. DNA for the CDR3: TGTGCCAGCAGCGTATCGGGGGATGGAAACACCATATATTTT.

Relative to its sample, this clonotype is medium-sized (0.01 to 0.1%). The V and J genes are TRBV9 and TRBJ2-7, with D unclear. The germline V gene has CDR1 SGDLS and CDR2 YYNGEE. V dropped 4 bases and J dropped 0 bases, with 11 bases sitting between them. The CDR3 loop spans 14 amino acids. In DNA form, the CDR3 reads TGTGCCAGCAGCACTGGACCGGCCTCCTACGAGCAGTACTTC. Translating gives CASSTGPASYEQYF.

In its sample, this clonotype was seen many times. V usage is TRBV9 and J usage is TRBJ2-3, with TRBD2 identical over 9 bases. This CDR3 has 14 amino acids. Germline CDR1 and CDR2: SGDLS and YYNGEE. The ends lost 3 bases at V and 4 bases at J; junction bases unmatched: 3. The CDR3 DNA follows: TGTGCCAGCAGCGGTAGCGGGAGAGCAGATACGCAGTATTTT. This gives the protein CASSGSGRADTQYF.

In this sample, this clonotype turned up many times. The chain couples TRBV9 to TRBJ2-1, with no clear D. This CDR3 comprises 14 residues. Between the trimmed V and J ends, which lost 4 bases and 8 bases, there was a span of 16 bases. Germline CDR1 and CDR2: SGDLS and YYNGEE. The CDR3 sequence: CASSSGPGWDEQFF. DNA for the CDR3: TGTGCCAGCAGCTCCGGGCCCGGTTGGGATGAGCAGTTCTTC.

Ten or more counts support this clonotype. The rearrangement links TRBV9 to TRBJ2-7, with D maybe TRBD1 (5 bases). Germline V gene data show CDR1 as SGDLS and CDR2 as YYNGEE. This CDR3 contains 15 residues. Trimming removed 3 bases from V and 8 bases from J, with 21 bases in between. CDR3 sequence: CASSAGDRLQDQQYF. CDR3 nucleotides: TGTGCCAGCAGCGCAGGAGACAGATTACAGGATCAGCAGTACTTC.

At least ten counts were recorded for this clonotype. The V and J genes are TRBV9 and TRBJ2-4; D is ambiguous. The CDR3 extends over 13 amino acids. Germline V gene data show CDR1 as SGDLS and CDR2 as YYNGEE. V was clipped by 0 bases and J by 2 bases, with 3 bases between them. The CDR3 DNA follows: TGTGCCAGCAGCGTAGGGTCCAAAAACATTCAGTACTTC. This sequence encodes CASSVGSKNIQYF.